This paragraph covers one T cell receptor beta chain sequence. This clone occurred a few times. Its binding antigen is unknown. Qualities for individual bases were not recorded, and no much larger clone is one base off. In the paper's terms, the time point label means: week 5, during vaccination. Every vaccine dose consisted of 300 ug of a 20-mer mutant IDH1 peptide in Montanide, administered subcutaneously together with topical imiquimod. The donors had newly diagnosed IDH1-mutant astrocytomas of WHO grade 3 or 4 that showed loss of nuclear ATRX. The samples were drawn from NOA16, a multicentre, single-arm, open-label phase I trial in Germany that tested a mutant IDH1 peptide vaccine in humans for the first time. Genomic DNA for TCRB sequencing was isolated from EDTA blood with the DNeasy Blood and Tissue Kit. Library creation used the immunoSEQ multiplex PCR assay. Rearranged TCR beta chain sequences were amplified using the hsTCRB Kit according to the manufacturer's protocol. Sequencing of TCRB libraries was carried out on an Illumina MiSeq. Concerning the study's data processing: Demultiplexing, trimming and gene mapping were performed with the kit vendor's proprietary platform. TCRdb carries this immuneACCESS record with in-frame sequences only. Its versions omit some clonotypes, under half of them owing to an unresolved V gene in the studies checked, with the rest unexplained. That table supplies the V and J calls and clone size; D and trimming were determined from the DNA. Counted in this sample were almost 30,000 clones; approximately 86% of them appeared once. The ten most abundant clones make up over 2.5% of the sample.

The data originate from a study of a mutant IDH1 vaccine in newly diagnosed glioma (dated by TCRdb to the early 2020s). About the investigation overall: Across visits V03 through V10, patients got a total of eight vaccinations, given in weeks 1, 3, 5, 7, 11, 15, 19 and 23. In the chemotherapy-containing groups, vaccination started alongside temozolomide cycles, whereas in patients who had radiotherapy alone it started 4-6 weeks after radiotherapy. Of the approximately 30 treated patients, about 62% were male and approximately 40% were female, and a mean age of 40.4 years was recorded. Prior to enrollment, patients had been given standard therapy consisting of radiotherapy alone, temozolomide alone, or radiochemotherapy with temozolomide, with the combination given to most patients. Peripheral blood was collected at six visits: V03 (baseline), V05, V07, V10, V12 and V13. For exploratory analyses, longitudinal TCRB deep sequencing was carried out in 25 treated patients wherever samples were available. General study outcomes and caveats: PBMC samples for TCRB deep sequencing were selected based on availability. Pseudoprogression appeared unrelated to alterations in the top peripheral T cell clonotypes detected by TCRB sequencing. Immune responses induced by the vaccine were seen in about 93% of patients across multiple MHC alleles. The authors noted that analyses of patient blood samples could not be reproduced because of sample limitations.

V has 4 bases trimmed and J has 6 bases trimmed; junction bases matching no gene number 4. According to the germline V gene, CDR1 reads LGHNA and CDR2 reads YNFKEQ. Reading from cysteine to phenylalanine, the CDR3 counts 14 amino acids. The read is trimmed to its CDR3 DNA, 42 bases read in frame from base 1. Here the chain combines TRBV4-2 and TRBJ1-5; 9 nucleotides in the junction match TRBD1. The source of this sequence is a middle-aged woman with glioma. Some clones in this sample may be carry-over from other donors' samples. The sequences come from peripheral blood mononuclear cells (PBMCs), collected from a glioma patient whose treatment included an IDH1 peptide vaccine. The nucleotide sequence is given as TGTGCCAGCAGCCCTCAGGGACAGGGTCAGCCCCAGCATTTT. Its product reads: CASSPQGQGQPQHF.